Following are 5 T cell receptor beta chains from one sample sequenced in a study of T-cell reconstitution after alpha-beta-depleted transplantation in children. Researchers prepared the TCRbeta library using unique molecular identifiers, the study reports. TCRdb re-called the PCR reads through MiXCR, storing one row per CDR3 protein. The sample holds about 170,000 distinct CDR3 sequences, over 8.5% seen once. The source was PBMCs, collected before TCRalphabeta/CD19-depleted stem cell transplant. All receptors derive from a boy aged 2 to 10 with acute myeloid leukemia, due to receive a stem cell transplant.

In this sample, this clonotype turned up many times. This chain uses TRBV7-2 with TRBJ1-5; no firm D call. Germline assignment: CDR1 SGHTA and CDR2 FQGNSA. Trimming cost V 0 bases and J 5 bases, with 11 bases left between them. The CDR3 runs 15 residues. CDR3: CASSLAAASYQPQHF. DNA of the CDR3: TGTGCCAGCAGCTTAGCAGCAGCCTCCTATCAGCCCCAGCATTTT.

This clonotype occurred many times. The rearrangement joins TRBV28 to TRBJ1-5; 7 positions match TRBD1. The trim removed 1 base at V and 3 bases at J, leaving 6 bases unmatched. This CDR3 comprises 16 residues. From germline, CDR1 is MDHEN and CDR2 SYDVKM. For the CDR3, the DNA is TGTGCCAGCAGTTTATCCGGCACAGGGGCCAATCAGCCCCAGCATTTT. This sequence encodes CASSLSGTGANQPQHF.

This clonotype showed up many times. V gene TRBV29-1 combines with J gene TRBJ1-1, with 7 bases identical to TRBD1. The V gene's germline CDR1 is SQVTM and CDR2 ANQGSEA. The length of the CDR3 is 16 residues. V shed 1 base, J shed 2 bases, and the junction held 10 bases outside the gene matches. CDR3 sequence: CSVEAGGRRRNTEAFF. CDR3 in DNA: TGCAGCGTTGAAGCAGGGGGGCGCCGGAGAAACACTGAAGCTTTCTTT. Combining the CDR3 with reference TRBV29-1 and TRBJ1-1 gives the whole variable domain SAVISQKPSRDICQRGTSLTIQCQVDSQVTMMFWYRQQPGQSLTLIATANQGSEATYESGFVIDKFPISRPNLTFSTLTVSNMSPEDSSIYLCSVEAGGRRRNTEAFFGQGTRLTVV.

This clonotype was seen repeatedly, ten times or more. Written as DNA, the CDR3 is TGTGCCAGCAGCTCTGGGACTCAGAGGGAGCAGTTCTTC. Amino acid sequence: CASSSGTQREQFF. This rearrangement joins TRBV11-3 to TRBJ2-1, with TRBD2 as a possible D gene (6 bases). The CDR3 spans 13 residues. Germline loops: CDR1 SGHNT, CDR2 YENEEA. The V gene lost 4 bases and the J gene lost 10 bases, with 14 bases spanning the gap.

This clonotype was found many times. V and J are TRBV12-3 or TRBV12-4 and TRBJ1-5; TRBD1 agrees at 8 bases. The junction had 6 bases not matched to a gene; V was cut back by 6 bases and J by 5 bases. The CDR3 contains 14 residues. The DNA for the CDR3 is TGTGCCAGCAGGGTCTCAGGGGGCTATCAGCCCCAGCATTTT. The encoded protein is CASRVSGGYQPQHF.